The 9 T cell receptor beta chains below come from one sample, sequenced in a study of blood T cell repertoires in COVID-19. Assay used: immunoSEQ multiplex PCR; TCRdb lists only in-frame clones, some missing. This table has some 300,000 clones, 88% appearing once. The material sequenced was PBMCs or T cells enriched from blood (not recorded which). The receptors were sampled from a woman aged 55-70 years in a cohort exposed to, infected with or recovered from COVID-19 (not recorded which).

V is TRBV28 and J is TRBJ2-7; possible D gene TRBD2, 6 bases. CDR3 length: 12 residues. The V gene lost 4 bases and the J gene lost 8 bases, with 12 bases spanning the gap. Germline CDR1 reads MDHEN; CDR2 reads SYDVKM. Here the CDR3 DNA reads TGTGCCAGCAGTTCGGAGGGTGTCCAGCAGTACTTC. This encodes CASSSEGVQQYF. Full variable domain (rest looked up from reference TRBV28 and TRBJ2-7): DVKVTQSSRYLVKRTGEKVFLECVQDMDHENMFWYRQDPGLGLRLIYFSYDVKMKEKGDIPEGYSVSREKKERFSLILESASTNQTSMYLCASSSEGVQQYFGPGTRLTVT.

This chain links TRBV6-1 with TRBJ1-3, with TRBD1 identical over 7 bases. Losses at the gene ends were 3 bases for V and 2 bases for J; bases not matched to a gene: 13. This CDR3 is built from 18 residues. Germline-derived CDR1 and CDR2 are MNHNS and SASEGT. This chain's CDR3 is CASSDPGSNRGTGNTIYF. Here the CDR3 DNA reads TGTGCCAGCAGTGATCCAGGTTCGAACAGGGGTACTGGAAACACCATATATTTT.

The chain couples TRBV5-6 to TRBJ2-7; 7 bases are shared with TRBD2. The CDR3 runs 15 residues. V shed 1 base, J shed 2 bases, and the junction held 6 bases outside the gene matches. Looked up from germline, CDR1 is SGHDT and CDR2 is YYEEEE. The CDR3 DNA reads TGTGCCAGCAGCTTGAGGGAGGGTAGAACCTACGAGCAGTACTTC. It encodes CASSLREGRTYEQYF.

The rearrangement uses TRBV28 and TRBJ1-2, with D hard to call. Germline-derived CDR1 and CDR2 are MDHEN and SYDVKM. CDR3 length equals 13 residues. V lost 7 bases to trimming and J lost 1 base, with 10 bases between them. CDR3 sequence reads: CASTGLNNYGYTF. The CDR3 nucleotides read TGTGCCAGCACGGGGTTAAATAACTATGGCTACACCTTC.

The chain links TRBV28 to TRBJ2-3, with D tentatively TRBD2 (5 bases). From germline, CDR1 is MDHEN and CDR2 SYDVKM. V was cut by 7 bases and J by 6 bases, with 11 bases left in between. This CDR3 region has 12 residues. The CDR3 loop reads CASNRWTDTQYF. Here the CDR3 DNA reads TGTGCCAGCAACCGGTGGACTGATACGCAGTATTTT.

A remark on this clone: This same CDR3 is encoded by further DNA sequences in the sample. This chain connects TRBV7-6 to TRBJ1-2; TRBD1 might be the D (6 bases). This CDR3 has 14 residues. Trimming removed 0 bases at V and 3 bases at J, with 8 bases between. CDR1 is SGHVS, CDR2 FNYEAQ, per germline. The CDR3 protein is CASSLAGGDYGYTF. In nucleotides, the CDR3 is TGTGCCAGCAGCTTAGCAGGGGGAGACTATGGCTACACCTTC.

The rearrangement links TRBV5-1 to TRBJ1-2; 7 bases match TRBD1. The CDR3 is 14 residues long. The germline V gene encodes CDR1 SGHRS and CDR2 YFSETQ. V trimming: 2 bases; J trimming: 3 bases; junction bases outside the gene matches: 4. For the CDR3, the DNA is TGCGCCAGCAGCTTACAGGGGTCGGACTATGGCTACACCTTC. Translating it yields CASSLQGSDYGYTF.

The chain's CDR3 is CASSSSKHGTDTQYF. The CDR3 DNA reads TGTGCCAGCAGCTCGTCAAAACATGGCACAGATACGCAGTATTTT. This rearrangement joins TRBV5-4 to TRBJ2-3; D remains unclear. Germline V gene sequence: CDR1 SGHNT, CDR2 YYREEE (reference sequence). This CDR3 has 15 residues. Trimming left V 3 bases short and J 1 base short, with 12 bases between. Together with reference TRBV5-4 and TRBJ2-3, the CDR3 gives the full variable domain: ETGVTQSPTHLIKTRGQQVTLRCSSQSGHNTVSWYQQALGQGPQFIFQYYREEENGRGNFPPRFSGLQFPNYSSELNVNALELDDSALYLCASSSSKHGTDTQYFGPGTRLTVL.

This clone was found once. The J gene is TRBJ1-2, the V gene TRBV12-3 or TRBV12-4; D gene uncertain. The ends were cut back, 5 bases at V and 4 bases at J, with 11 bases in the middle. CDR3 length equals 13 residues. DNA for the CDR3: TGTGCCAGCAGTCCCCGGGTAGGCTATGGCTACACCTTC. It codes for CASSPRVGYGYTF.